The 9 T cell receptor beta chains below all came from one sample that was sequenced in a study of T cell repertoires in cytomegalovirus infection. TCRdb reprocessed the reads via MiXCR and lists one record per CDR3 protein. The sample shows hundreds of thousands of distinct CDR3 sequences, around a third of them seen only once. Their antigens are not known. The sample consisted of cultured PBMCs, taken from culture after CMV antigen stimulation. The receptors were gathered from a human donor in good health (CMV status not recorded). Some clones in this sample may be carry-over from other donors' samples.

The rearrangement joins TRBV20-1 to TRBJ2-7, with 7 nucleotides matching TRBD1. In germline, CDR1 is DFQATT, CDR2 SNEGSKA (reference sequence). V shed 4 bases and J 7 bases; nucleotides not matched to a gene: 10. This CDR3 spans 13 amino acids. The CDR3 reads CSAIFEGAGEQYF. The CDR3 nucleotides read TGCAGTGCTATCTTCGAGGGGGCCGGTGAGCAGTACTTC.

This chain uses TRBV6-5 with TRBJ1-3; 7 nucleotides agree with TRBD1. After removal of 0 bases from V and 6 bases from J, the junction contained 5 bases not matched to a gene. CDR3 length: 15 amino acids. Germline CDR1 MNHEY, CDR2 SVGAGI. The CDR3 region is CASSYSLGQLNTIYF. CDR3 nucleotides: TGTGCCAGCAGTTACTCGTTGGGACAGTTAAACACCATATATTTT.

This clonotype has more than one count but fewer than ten. The J gene is TRBJ1-2, the V gene TRBV9, with TRBD1 identical over 8 bases. J gave up 6 bases and V 3 bases, and 22 bases lay outside the gene matches. Per the germline V gene, CDR1 is SGDLS and CDR2 is YYNGEE. This CDR3 spans 19 amino acids. The CDR3 nucleotides are TGTGCCAGCAGCGCACGAGCCCGAACAGCACGGGACAGGCCCGATGGCTACACCTTC. It yields the protein CASSARARTARDRPDGYTF.

This clonotype came up a few times. The rearrangement links TRBV28 to TRBJ2-1; D unclear. Trimming took 3 bases from V and 3 from J, leaving 6 bases between them. The germline gives CDR1 MDHEN, CDR2 SYDVKM. The length of the CDR3 is 13 residues. CDR3 sequence reads: CASSFRLYNEQFF. In nucleotides, the CDR3 is TGTGCCAGCAGTTTTAGGCTCTACAATGAGCAGTTCTTC.

The chain couples TRBV11-2 to TRBJ2-7, with TRBD2 as a possible D gene (5 bases). The germline V gene has CDR1 SGHAT and CDR2 FQNNGV. V lost 0 bases, J lost 4 bases, and 13 bases lay in between. The CDR3 runs 15 residues. CDR3 bases: TGTGCCAGCAGCTTAGATCCGAGCGGAGTATACGAGCAGTACTTC. Its protein is CASSLDPSGVYEQYF.

This clonotype was counted many times. The genes are TRBV7-2 and TRBJ2-2; 7 nucleotides align to TRBD1. CDR3 size: 15 residues. V was pared by 3 bases and J by 2 bases, with 3 bases of the junction left unmatched. Germline CDR1 is SGHTA and CDR2 is FQGNSA. Here the CDR3 DNA reads TGTGCCAGCAGCTTTCGACAGGGAAACACCGGGGAGCTGTTTTTT. Translation: CASSFRQGNTGELFF.

CDR3 DNA sequence: TGTGCCAGCAGCTTAGTTCCTACCTACGAGCAGTACTTC. Protein: CASSLVPTYEQYF. The rearrangement links TRBV7-2 to TRBJ2-7; D ambiguous. Per germline, CDR1 SGHTA and CDR2 FQGNSA. The CDR3 runs 13 residues. V dropped 1 base and J dropped 2 bases, with 6 bases sitting between them.

The chain has TRBV4-1 and TRBJ2-7, with 7 positions matching TRBD1. The germline V gene has CDR1 MGHRA and CDR2 YSYEKL. The junction had 6 bases not matched to a gene; V was cut back by 1 base and J by 0 bases. The CDR3 is 16 residues long. This CDR3 is CASSQVMGQFSYEQYF. CDR3 sequence (DNA): TGCGCCAGCAGCCAAGTAATGGGACAGTTCTCCTACGAGCAGTACTTC.

This clonotype was seen a few times. CDR3 amino acids: CASRGTEKTEAFF. CDR3 nucleotide sequence: TGTGCCAGCAGGGGGACAGAAAAAACTGAAGCTTTCTTT. V usage is TRBV6-1 and J usage is TRBJ1-1, with 7 bases aligning to TRBD1. Germline V gene sequence: CDR1 MNHNS, CDR2 SASEGT. The CDR3 covers 13 residues. V lost 6 bases to trimming and J lost 5 bases; unmatched junction nucleotides: 6.